This T cell receptor beta chain was observed in a study of regulatory T cells in long-lasting Graves disease. The V and J ends lost 6 bases and 4 bases respectively, with 18 bases between them. CDR1 and CDR2 (germline): LGHDT, YNNKEL (reference sequence). CDR3 length: 15 amino acids. Time point of the sample: newly diagnosed GD, antithyroid drugs for less than 3 months. The TCR library was made from RNA that had been extracted from PBMCs in TRIzol. Investigators prepared the TCR beta libraries by applying iRepertoire HTBI primers and Arm-PCR of CDR3 regions. TCRdb redid the calling of the multiplex PCR reads with MiXCR, one entry per CDR3 protein. The top ten clones hold around 37% of a sample with approximately 300,000 distinct CDR3 sequences, 18% of them seen once.

The rearrangement uses TRBV3-1 and TRBJ1-1, with D uncertain. The starting material was peripheral blood mononuclear cells (PBMCs), obtained at new diagnosis, from a patient treated with antithyroid drugs. The clonotype was recovered from a female donor with Graves disease. The CDR3 DNA is TGTGCCAGCAGTCAGCCCGGGCGGGTGCCCACTGAAGCTTTCTTT. It specifies CASSQPGRVPTEAFF.